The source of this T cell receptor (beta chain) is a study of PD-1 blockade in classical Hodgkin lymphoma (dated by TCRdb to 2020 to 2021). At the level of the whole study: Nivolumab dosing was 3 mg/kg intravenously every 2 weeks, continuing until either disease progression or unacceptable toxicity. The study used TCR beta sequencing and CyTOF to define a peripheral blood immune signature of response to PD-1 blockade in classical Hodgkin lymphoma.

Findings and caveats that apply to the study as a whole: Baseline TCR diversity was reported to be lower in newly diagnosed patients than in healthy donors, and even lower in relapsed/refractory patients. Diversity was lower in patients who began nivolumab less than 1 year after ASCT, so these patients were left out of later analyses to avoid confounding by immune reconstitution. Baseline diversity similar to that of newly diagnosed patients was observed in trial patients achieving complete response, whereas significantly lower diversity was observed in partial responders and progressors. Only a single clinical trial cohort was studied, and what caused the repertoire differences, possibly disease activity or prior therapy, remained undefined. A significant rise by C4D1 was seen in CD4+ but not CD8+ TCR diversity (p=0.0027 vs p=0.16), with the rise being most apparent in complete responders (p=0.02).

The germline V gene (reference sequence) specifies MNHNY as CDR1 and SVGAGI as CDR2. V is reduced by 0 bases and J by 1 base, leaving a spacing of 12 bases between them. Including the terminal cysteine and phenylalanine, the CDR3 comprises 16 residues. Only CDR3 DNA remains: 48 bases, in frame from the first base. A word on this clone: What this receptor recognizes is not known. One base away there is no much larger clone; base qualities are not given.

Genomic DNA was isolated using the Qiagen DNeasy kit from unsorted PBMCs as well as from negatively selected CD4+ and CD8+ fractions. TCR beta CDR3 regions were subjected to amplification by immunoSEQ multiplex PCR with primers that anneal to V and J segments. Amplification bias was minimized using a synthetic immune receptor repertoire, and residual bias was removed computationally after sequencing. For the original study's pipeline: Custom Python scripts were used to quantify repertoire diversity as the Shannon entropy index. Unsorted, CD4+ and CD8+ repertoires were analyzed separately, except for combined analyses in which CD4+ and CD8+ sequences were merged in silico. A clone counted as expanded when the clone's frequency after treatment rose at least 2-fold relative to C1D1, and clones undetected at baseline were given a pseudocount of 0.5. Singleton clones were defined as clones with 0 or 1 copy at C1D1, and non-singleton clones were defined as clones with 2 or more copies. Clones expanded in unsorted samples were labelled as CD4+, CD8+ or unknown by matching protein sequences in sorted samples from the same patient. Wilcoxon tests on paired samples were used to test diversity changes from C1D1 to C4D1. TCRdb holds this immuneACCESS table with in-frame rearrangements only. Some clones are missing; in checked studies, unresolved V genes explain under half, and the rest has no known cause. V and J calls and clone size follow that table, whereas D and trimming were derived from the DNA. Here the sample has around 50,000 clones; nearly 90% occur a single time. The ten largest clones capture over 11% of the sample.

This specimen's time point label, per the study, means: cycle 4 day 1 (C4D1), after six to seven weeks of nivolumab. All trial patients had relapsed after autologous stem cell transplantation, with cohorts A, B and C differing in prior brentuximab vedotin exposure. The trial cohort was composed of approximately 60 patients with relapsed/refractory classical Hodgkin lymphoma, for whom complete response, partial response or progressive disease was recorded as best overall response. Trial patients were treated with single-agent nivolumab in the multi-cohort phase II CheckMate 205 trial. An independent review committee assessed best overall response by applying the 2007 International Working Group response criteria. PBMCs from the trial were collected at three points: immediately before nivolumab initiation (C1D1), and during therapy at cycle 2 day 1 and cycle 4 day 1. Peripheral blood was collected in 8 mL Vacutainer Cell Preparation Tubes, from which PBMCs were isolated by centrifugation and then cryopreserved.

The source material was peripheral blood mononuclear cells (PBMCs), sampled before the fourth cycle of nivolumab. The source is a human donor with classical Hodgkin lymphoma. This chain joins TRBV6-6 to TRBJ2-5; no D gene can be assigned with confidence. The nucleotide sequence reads TGTGCCAGCAGTTACTCATCAGTGGCGGTCCAAGAGACCCAGTACTTC. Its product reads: CASSYSSVAVQETQYF.